Listed here are 2 T cell receptor beta chains from one sample, sequenced in a study of blood T cell repertoires in COVID-19. Sequencing used immunoSEQ multiplex PCR; TCRdb keeps in-frame clones, though not all of them. The data hold 85,000 to 100,000 clones, with about nine tenths observed a single time. Sequencing was carried out using peripheral blood. The receptors shown here come from a man between 60 and 70 years old with acute or convalescent COVID-19.

The rearrangement uses TRBV30 and TRBJ1-3; tentative D call: TRBD1 (6 bases). From germline, CDR1 is GTSNPN and CDR2 SVGIG (reference sequence). CDR3 size: 14 residues. V dropped 3 bases and J dropped 4 bases, with 13 bases sitting between them. This CDR3 reads CAWSSQGGGNTIYF. CDR3 in DNA: TGTGCCTGGAGCTCACAGGGCGGGGGAAACACCATATATTTT.

The genes are TRBV9 and TRBJ2-2; TRBD1 is a possible D gene (6 bases). This CDR3 has 15 amino acids. Trimming shortened V by 4 bases and J by 3 bases, and 13 bases separated the two germline ends. Germline-derived CDR1 and CDR2 are SGDLS and YYNGEE. CDR3 nucleotide sequence: TGTGCCAGCAGCCCCGGGACAAGCCACACCGGGGAGCTGTTTTTT. As protein: CASSPGTSHTGELFF.